By share, the clone carrying this T cell receptor (beta chain) counts as large (0.1 to 1%). Its target is unknown. The CDR3 runs 14 residues. V lost 2 bases and J lost 2, with 9 bases in between. In germline, CDR1 is LNHDA, CDR2 SQIVND (reference sequence). A first 10-cycle multiplex round used 32 V-gene and 13 J-gene primers on TCR beta CDR3. TCRdb redid the calling of the multiplex PCR reads with MiXCR, one entry per CDR3 protein. The sample lists approximately 9,700 distinct CDR3 sequences, less than 30% occurring once. These data originate in a study of immune heterogeneity within non-small cell lung tumors. Study in general: Classification of the tumors gave a few squamous cell carcinomas, around 9 non-squamous carcinomas and 1 not otherwise specified.

Template material comprised bulk tumor genomic DNA at 600 ng per sample. During surgery, several far-apart biopsies were obtained from every primary tumor. Surgery that was curative in intent was performed on patients with untreated, newly diagnosed non-small cell lung cancer. Study outcomes and limitations: The correlation between local T-cell clonality and local tumor mutational burden was positive, moderate in strength and statistically significant, with R about 0.36. Dominant CDR3 beta clonotypes repeated across a patient's tumor loci, while different loci held unique high-frequency clones.

V is TRBV19 and J is TRBJ1-1; no clear D gene. The sequenced material came from lung tumor tissue. This TCR was recovered from a woman aged 45-65 years with non-small cell lung cancer. The CDR3 reads CASSIISGNTEAFF. The CDR3 bases are TGTGCCAGTAGTATAATCTCAGGAAACACTGAAGCTTTCTTT.